These 14 T cell receptor beta chains were all obtained from the same sample, sequenced in a study of T cell changes during pregnancy in multiple sclerosis. Generated by immunoSEQ multiplex PCR, the TCRdb table keeps only in-frame clones and is missing some. This sample has 50,000 to 65,000 clones, with 85% to 95% found just once. The input for sequencing was CD8+ T cells from peripheral blood mononuclear cells, taken in the second trimester of pregnancy. Receptors were obtained from a female donor with multiple sclerosis, enrolled in a pregnancy study.

The chain carries TRBV6-1 and TRBJ2-1, with 7 bases fitting TRBD2. Per the germline V gene, CDR1 is MNHNS and CDR2 is SASEGT. Losses at the gene ends were 2 bases for V and 15 bases for J; bases not matched to a gene: 7. This CDR3 has 12 residues. CDR3 DNA sequence: TGTGCCAGCAGTGAACGCGGGAGTTTTCCGTTCTTC. This sequence encodes CASSERGSFPFF.

The V gene is TRBV27, the J gene TRBJ2-7; weak D call: TRBD1 (5 bases). CDR1 is MNHEY and CDR2 is SMNVEV in the germline V gene (reference sequence). The V end was cut by 1 base, the J end by 5 bases, with 15 bases between. The CDR3 contains 15 residues. The CDR3 protein is CASSLFGRVLDEQYF. CDR3 sequence (DNA): TGTGCCAGCAGTTTATTTGGCAGGGTCTTAGACGAGCAGTACTTC.

The gene calls are TRBV6-6 and TRBJ2-5, with 8 bases matching TRBD1. The CDR3 totals 16 residues. Germline V lookup: CDR1 MNHNY, CDR2 SVGAGI (reference sequence). Trimming took 7 bases from V and 5 from J; bases not matched to a gene: 15. For the CDR3, the DNA is TGTGCCAGCACCTACCAAGTCGACAGGGGTTCGGAGACCCAGTACTTC. Its translation: CASTYQVDRGSETQYF.

V gene TRBV28 combines with J gene TRBJ2-7; 7 bases align to TRBD2. The germline CDR1 and CDR2 sequences are MDHEN and SYDVKM. The CDR3 sequence is 15 residues long. Trimming cost V 2 bases and J 2 bases; bases outside gene matches: 6. The CDR3 sequence is CASSLRREFTYEQYF. The CDR3 region has the DNA TGTGCCAGCAGTTTAAGGCGGGAGTTCACCTACGAGCAGTACTTC.

This clone appeared once. J is TRBJ2-1 and V is TRBV28, with 8 nucleotides matching TRBD2. V shed 2 bases and J 8 bases; nucleotides not matched to a gene: 14. CDR1 is MDHEN and CDR2 is SYDVKM in the germline V gene. The CDR3 covers 17 residues. This CDR3 reads CASSLGVAGGGLDEQFF. CDR3 nucleotides: TGTGCCAGCAGTTTAGGGGTAGCCGGGGGGGGATTGGATGAGCAGTTCTTC.

V gene TRBV4-1 combines with J gene TRBJ2-7, with 9 bases lining up with TRBD1. CDR1 is MGHRA, CDR2 YSYEKL, per germline. J gave up 3 bases and V 3 bases, and 9 bases lay outside the gene matches. The CDR3 is 16 amino acids. The CDR3 DNA reads TGCGCCAGCAGCCATGGGTCCGGGACAGGGAACTACGAGCAGTACTTC. Protein sequence: CASSHGSGTGNYEQYF.

This chain links TRBV5-1 with TRBJ1-2; unclear D gene. Germline V gene sequence: CDR1 SGHRS, CDR2 YFSETQ. The V end was cut by 2 bases, the J end by 0 bases, with 5 bases between. The CDR3 runs 13 residues. CDR3 coding DNA: TGCGCCAGCAGCTTAGCCCCTAACTATGGCTACACCTTC. Protein sequence: CASSLAPNYGYTF.

This sequence joins TRBV6-1 and TRBJ2-7; 10 bases agree with TRBD2. CDR1 is MNHNS and CDR2 is SASEGT in the germline V gene. This CDR3 has 13 residues. The junction had 7 bases not matched to a gene; V was cut back by 10 bases and J by 4 bases. The CDR3 region has the DNA TGTGCCACCGGTTGGACTAGCGGTTACGAGCAGTACTTC. Protein sequence: CATGWTSGYEQYF.

This clone was seen only once. V usage is TRBV30 and J usage is TRBJ2-7; TRBD2 aligns across 11 bases. The CDR3 extends over 16 amino acids. The V gene's germline CDR1 is GTSNPN and CDR2 SVGIG (reference sequence). After removal of 1 base from V and 2 bases from J, the junction contained 7 bases not matched to a gene. The CDR3 DNA follows: TGTGCCTGGAGTGCACTGACTAGCGGGGTTGCCTACGAGCAGTACTTC. This translates into CAWSALTSGVAYEQYF.

The chain recombines TRBV29-1 with TRBJ2-6; unclear D gene. Trimming pared 1 base from V and 0 bases from J, leaving 10 bases between. Germline CDR1 SQVTM, CDR2 ANQGSEA. CDR3 size: 16 residues. The CDR3 sequence: CSVEGAESSGANVLTF. The CDR3, as DNA: TGCAGCGTTGAAGGGGCAGAGAGCTCTGGGGCCAACGTCCTGACTTTC.

The chain is built from TRBV9 and TRBJ1-1; 7 positions agree with TRBD1. V gave up 0 bases and J gave up 4 bases; unmatched junction bases: 9. The CDR3 has 16 amino acids. The germline V gene has CDR1 SGDLS and CDR2 YYNGEE. The CDR3 sequence: CASSVAEGAEFTEAFF. The CDR3 coding sequence is TGTGCCAGCAGCGTAGCTGAGGGGGCGGAGTTCACTGAAGCTTTCTTT.

The chain recombines TRBV4-1 with TRBJ1-5; 7 nucleotides match TRBD1. The ends lost 5 bases at V and 6 bases at J; junction bases unmatched: 4. The CDR3 is made up of 13 amino acids. CDR1 is MGHRA and CDR2 is YSYEKL in the germline V gene. The CDR3 DNA sequence: TGCGCCAGCAGCGACAGGGAGAGTCAGCCCCAGCATTTT. It yields the protein CASSDRESQPQHF.

This rearrangement joins TRBV19 to TRBJ2-2; the D gene is possibly TRBD1 (5 bases). This CDR3 contains 16 residues. Germline CDR1 is LNHDA and CDR2 is SQIVND (reference sequence). Trimming shortened V by 7 bases and J by 0 bases, and 15 bases separated the two germline ends. CDR3 coding DNA: TGTGCCAGTATTAGGAGAGAGACAGCGAACACCGGGGAGCTGTTTTTT. Translation: CASIRRETANTGELFF.

J is TRBJ2-7 and V is TRBV7-6; a possible D gene is TRBD1 (6 bases). The V and J ends lost 1 base and 2 bases respectively, with 12 bases between them. The CDR3 is 15 residues long. Germline V gene data show CDR1 as SGHVS and CDR2 as FNYEAQ. CDR3 in DNA: TGTGCCAGCAGCTTAGGAGGGGGAGCGACCTACGAGCAGTACTTC. Translation gives CASSLGGGATYEQYF. The entire variable domain, with the rest obtained from reference TRBV7-6 and TRBJ2-7, is as follows: GAGVSQSPRYKVTKRGQDVALRCDPISGHVSLYWYRQALGQGPEFLTYFNYEAQQDKSGLPNDRFSAERPEGSISTLTIQRTEQRDSAMYRCASSLGGGATYEQYFGPGTRLTVT.